The 21 T cell receptor beta chains presented below share a single source sample, sequenced in a study of prognosis after radiotherapy for stage I lung cancer listed by TCRdb under 2021. Data came from an Illumina HiSeq 3000. Two rounds of multiplex PCR on genomic DNA were used to amplify the TCR beta CDR3 region. In the first round of PCR, primers specific to each TRBV and TRBJ gene were used, and the primer sequences are filed in Chinese patent CN105087789A. TCRdb handled the public reads itself, with Q25 trimming in fastp and clone calling in MiXCR, and kept productive beta chains. Rows are unified per CDR3 protein, each entry keeping the most common DNA and genes. The sample records fewer than 40,000 distinct CDR3 sequences, more than 30% of which are singletons. The biggest ten clones account for roughly 27% of the sample. The sequences come from PBMCs, collected before or after stereotactic body radiation therapy (not recorded which). Receptor source: a donor aged 50 or older with non-small cell lung cancer.

This clonotype was counted ten times or more. This chain joins TRBV18 and TRBJ2-7, with 7 bases that match TRBD1. V was pared by 3 bases and J by 7 bases, with 12 bases of the junction left unmatched. Germline CDR1 KGHSH, CDR2 LQKENI. CDR3 size: 15 residues. CDR3 protein: CASSPNHGQVGEQYF. The CDR3 coding sequence is TGTGCCAGCTCACCTAATCACGGACAGGTCGGGGAGCAGTACTTC.

This clonotype was picked up many times. This rearrangement joins TRBV20-1 to TRBJ1-1; D possibly corresponds to TRBD1 (5 bases). V lost 6 bases and J lost 5, with 10 bases in between. This CDR3 comprises 11 residues. The germline CDR1 and CDR2 sequences are DFQATT and SNEGSKA (reference sequence). CDR3 in amino acids: CSATGGTEAFF. For the CDR3, the DNA is TGCAGTGCAACGGGGGGAACTGAAGCTTTCTTT.

On this clonotype: A far larger clone is only one base removed, so a read error is likely. Because the CDR3's place on the DNA is in doubt, the DNA is left out and the CDR3 is given as listed by TCRdb. The chain has TRBV6-4 and TRBJ1-5; whether TRBD1, the table's D call, matches the DNA was not checked. Germline V gives CDR1 MRHNA, CDR2 SNTAGT. The length of the CDR3 is 16 amino acids, counting both ends. The chain's CDR3 is CATVRVYRCSNQPQHF.

This clonotype was observed at least ten times. The rearrangement joins TRBV19 to TRBJ1-1; D is undetermined. The V end was cut by 5 bases, the J end by 6 bases, with 13 bases between. This CDR3 is 13 amino acids long. Per the germline V gene, CDR1 is LNHDA and CDR2 is SQIVND (reference sequence). The CDR3 DNA reads as TGTGCCAGTAGTCCCGTGAGTGCAGCTGAAGCTTTCTTT. This translates into CASSPVSAAEAFF.

Many counts were recorded for this clonotype. The chain uses TRBV7-2 and TRBJ2-3; TRBD1 matches at 12 bases. There are 17 residues in the CDR3. Germline-derived CDR1 and CDR2 are SGHTA and FQGNSA. The trim removed 5 bases at V and 3 bases at J, leaving 9 bases unmatched. CDR3 nucleotides: TGTGCCAGCAGCCCTGGGACAGGGGGCGCAAGAACAGATACGCAGTATTTT. Its protein is CASSPGTGGARTDTQYF.

This clonotype was picked up many times. The chain has TRBV5-4 and TRBJ1-4; a weak D match, TRBD1 (5 bases). Germline V lookup: CDR1 SGHNT, CDR2 YYREEE (reference sequence). V lost 2 bases and J lost 4, with 12 bases in between. The CDR3 is 15 residues long. CDR3 nucleotide sequence: TGTGCCAGCAGCTTCGGTGGGGGGGATAATGAAAAACTGTTTTTT. Amino acid sequence: CASSFGGGDNEKLFF. Combining the CDR3 with reference TRBV5-4 and TRBJ1-4 gives the whole variable domain ETGVTQSPTHLIKTRGQQVTLRCSSQSGHNTVSWYQQALGQGPQFIFQYYREEENGRGNFPPRFSGLQFPNYSSELNVNALELDDSALYLCASSFGGGDNEKLFFGSGTQLSVL.

This clonotype was observed at least ten times. The rearrangement uses TRBV27 and TRBJ2-7; maybe TRBD1 (5 bases). The V gene's germline CDR1 is MNHEY and CDR2 SMNVEV (reference sequence). The length of the CDR3 is 16 residues. V lost 5 bases, J lost 5 bases, and 22 bases lay in between. The CDR3 is CASSTDRDSVLHEQYF. CDR3 nucleotides: TGTGCCAGCAGTACCGACAGAGACAGCGTGTTACACGAGCAGTACTTC.

The rearrangement links TRBV20-1 to TRBJ1-1, with D possibly being TRBD1 (6 bases). This CDR3 has 14 amino acids. The V end was cut by 5 bases, the J end by 6 bases, with 19 bases between. Germline loops: CDR1 DFQATT, CDR2 SNEGSKA (reference sequence). The CDR3 DNA sequence: TGCAGTGCTCGAAAGGGGGGGGGGGGTGCTGAAGCTTTCTTT. It codes for CSARKGGGGAEAFF.

This clonotype was seen many times. This chain connects TRBV30 to TRBJ2-2, with 9 bases that match TRBD1. J lost 7 bases, V lost 0 bases, and 9 bases had no gene match. The CDR3 loop spans 16 amino acids. From germline, CDR1 is GTSNPN and CDR2 SVGIG (reference sequence). CDR3 bases: TGTGCCTGGAGTGTAGTCTGGGACAGGGCCGGCGGGGAGCTGTTTTTT. Translated: CAWSVVWDRAGGELFF.

This clonotype was picked up many times. This chain links TRBV20-1 with TRBJ1-5, with a possible D match to TRBD1 (5 bases). V gave up 0 bases and J gave up 7 bases, with 16 bases separating them. CDR1 is DFQATT and CDR2 is SNEGSKA in the germline V gene (reference sequence). CDR3 size: 15 residues. Written as DNA, the CDR3 is TGCAGTGCTAGAGATTCGGGGCAGGGAAGCCAGCCCCAGCATTTT. This gives the protein CSARDSGQGSQPQHF.

Concerning this clonotype itself: A far larger clone lies a single base away; this is likely a read error. The CDR3 protein is CASSSRTPTGVDAFF. The CDR3 region has the DNA TGTGCCAGCAGTTCCCGGACCCCCACAGGGGTGGACGCTTTCTTT. The chain recombines TRBV6-5 with TRBJ1-1; 7 bases are shared with TRBD1. V was pared by 4 bases and J by 11 bases, with 16 bases of the junction left unmatched. Germline loops: CDR1 MNHEY, CDR2 SVGAGI. This CDR3 region has 15 residues.

The table lists this clonotype with many counts. V and J are TRBV11-2 and TRBJ1-1, with unresolved D. The germline V gene has CDR1 SGHAT and CDR2 FQNNGV. This CDR3 comprises 13 residues. Between the trimmed V and J ends, which lost 6 bases and 3 bases, there was a span of 11 bases. CDR3 sequence reads: CASSYGSYTEAFF. DNA for the CDR3: TGTGCCAGCAGTTATGGTAGCTACACTGAAGCTTTCTTT.

Ten or more counts support this clonotype. This sequence joins TRBV20-1 and TRBJ1-2, with TRBD1 matching 7 bases. V shed 5 bases, J shed 6 bases, and the junction held 15 bases outside the gene matches. Per germline, CDR1 DFQATT and CDR2 SNEGSKA (reference sequence). This CDR3 is built from 15 residues. CDR3 sequence: CSAGRKGALFDGYTF. CDR3 bases: TGCAGTGCTGGCAGGAAGGGGGCGCTTTTTGATGGCTACACCTTC.

Ten or more counts support this clonotype. The chain's CDR3 is CASSQARTDTQYF. DNA for the CDR3: TGCGCCAGCAGCCAAGCACGGACAGATACGCAGTATTTT. The V gene is TRBV4-3, the J gene TRBJ2-3; D not certain. The CDR3 spans 13 residues. Trimming took 1 base from V and 3 from J, leaving 5 bases between them. CDR1 LGHNA and CDR2 YSLEER come from the germline V gene.

This rearrangement joins TRBV7-8 to TRBJ2-1; D uncertain. The germline V and J ends were trimmed by 6 bases and 3 bases, with 15 bases remaining between them. The CDR3 totals 15 residues. Per germline, CDR1 SGHVS and CDR2 FQNEAQ. The CDR3 spells CASSWPIWNYNEQFF. For the CDR3, the DNA is TGTGCCAGCAGTTGGCCTATCTGGAACTACAATGAGCAGTTCTTC. The whole variable domain, filled in from reference TRBV7-8 and TRBJ2-1, reads GAGVSQSPRYKVAKRGQDVALRCDPISGHVSLFWYQQALGQGPEFLTYFQNEAQLDKSGLPSDRFFAERPEGSVSTLKIQRTQQEDSAVYLCASSWPIWNYNEQFFGPGTRLTVL.

This clonotype was seen many times. V is TRBV14 and J is TRBJ1-6, with TRBD1 as a possible D gene (5 bases). The CDR3 runs 13 residues. From germline, CDR1 is SGHDN and CDR2 FVKESK. Trimming removed 4 bases from V and 10 bases from J, with 11 bases in between. In DNA form, the CDR3 reads TGTGCCAGCAGCCCGCAGGGAGGATCACCCCTCCACTTT. It specifies CASSPQGGSPLHF. The full variable domain, its missing parts supplied by reference TRBV14 and TRBJ1-6, is EAGVTQFPSHSVIEKGQTVTLRCDPISGHDNLYWYRRVMGKEIKFLLHFVKESKQDESGMPNNRFLAERTGGTYSTLKVQPAELEDSGVYFCASSPQGGSPLHFGNGTRLTVT.

In its sample, this clonotype was seen many times. This sequence joins TRBV6-2 or TRBV6-3 and TRBJ2-2; 7 bases line up with TRBD2. Germline CDR1 and CDR2: MNHEY and SVGEGT. V was pared by 6 bases and J by 3 bases, with 10 bases of the junction left unmatched. The CDR3 loop spans 16 amino acids. The CDR3 spells CASREAGTTYTGELFF. The CDR3, as DNA: TGTGCCAGCAGAGAAGCCGGGACTACATACACCGGGGAGCTGTTTTTT.

In its sample, this clonotype was seen many times. This chain connects TRBV2 to TRBJ2-7; D remains unclear. Per the germline V gene, CDR1 is SNHLY and CDR2 is FYNNEI. The CDR3 has 13 residues. V shed 7 bases and J shed 3 bases, with 13 bases lying between them. CDR3 nucleotide sequence: TGTGCCAGCACCGAACGGGCGGTCTACGAGCAGTACTTC. It specifies CASTERAVYEQYF.

This clonotype was seen at least ten times. The chain uses TRBV6-1 and TRBJ1-4; no clear D. This CDR3 is 18 amino acids long. The germline V gene encodes CDR1 MNHNS and CDR2 SASEGT. V lost 6 bases and J lost 0, with 20 bases in between. The CDR3 sequence is CASSNYPELIATNEKLFF. As DNA, the CDR3 is TGTGCCAGCAGCAACTACCCGGAATTGATTGCAACTAATGAAAAACTGTTTTTT.

In its sample, this clonotype was seen once. A much more abundant neighbour one base away suggests this may be a read error. The genes are TRBV5-4 and TRBJ1-4, with D unresolved. The germline CDR1 and CDR2 sequences are SGHNT and YYREEE (reference sequence). CDR3 length equals 14 residues. Trimming pared 4 bases from V and 8 bases from J, leaving 15 bases between. CDR3 region: CASSEYPAEEKLFF. DNA for the CDR3: TGTGCCAGCAGCGAGTATCCGGCAGAGGAAAAACTGTTTTTT.

This clonotype was observed many times. This chain uses TRBV30 with TRBJ1-1; a possible D gene is TRBD1 (6 bases). CDR3 length equals 14 residues. Germline CDR1 and CDR2: GTSNPN and SVGIG (reference sequence). The V and J ends lost 7 bases and 2 bases respectively, with 17 bases between them. CDR3 nucleotides: TGTGCCTCAAAACCGGGACACTATAACACTGAAGCTTTCTTT. The encoded protein is CASKPGHYNTEAFF.